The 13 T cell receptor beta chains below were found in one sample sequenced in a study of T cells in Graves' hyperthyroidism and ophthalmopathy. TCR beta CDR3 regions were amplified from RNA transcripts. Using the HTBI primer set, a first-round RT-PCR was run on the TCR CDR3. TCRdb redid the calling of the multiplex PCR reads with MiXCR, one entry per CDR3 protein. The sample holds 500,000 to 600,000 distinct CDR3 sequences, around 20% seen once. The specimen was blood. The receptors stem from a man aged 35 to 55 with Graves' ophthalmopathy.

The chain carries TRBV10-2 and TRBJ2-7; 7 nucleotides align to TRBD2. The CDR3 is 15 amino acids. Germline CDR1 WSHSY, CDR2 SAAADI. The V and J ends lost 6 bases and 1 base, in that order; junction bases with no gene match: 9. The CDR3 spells CASRVGASGSYEQYF. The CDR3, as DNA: TGCGCCAGCAGGGTCGGGGCTAGCGGTTCCTACGAGCAGTACTTC.

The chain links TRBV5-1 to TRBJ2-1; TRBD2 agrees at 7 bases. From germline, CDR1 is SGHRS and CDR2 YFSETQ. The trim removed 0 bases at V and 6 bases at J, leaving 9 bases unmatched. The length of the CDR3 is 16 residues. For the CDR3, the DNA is TGCGCCAGCAGCTTGGAGCCTAGCGGCCGCCGCAATGAGCAGTTCTTC. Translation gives CASSLEPSGRRNEQFF.

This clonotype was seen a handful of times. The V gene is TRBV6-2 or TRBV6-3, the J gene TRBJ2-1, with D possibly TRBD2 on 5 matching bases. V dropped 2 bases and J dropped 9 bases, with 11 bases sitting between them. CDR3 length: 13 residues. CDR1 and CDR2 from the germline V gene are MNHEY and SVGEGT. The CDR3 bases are TGTGCCAGCAGTTACGTGGGGAGCGGTGAGCAGTTCTTC. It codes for CASSYVGSGEQFF.

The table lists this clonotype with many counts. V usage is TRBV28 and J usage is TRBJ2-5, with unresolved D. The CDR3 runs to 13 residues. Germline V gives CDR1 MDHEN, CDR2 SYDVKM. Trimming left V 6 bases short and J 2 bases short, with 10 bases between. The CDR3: CASSPHQQETQYF. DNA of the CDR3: TGTGCCAGCAGCCCGCACCAACAAGAGACCCAGTACTTC.

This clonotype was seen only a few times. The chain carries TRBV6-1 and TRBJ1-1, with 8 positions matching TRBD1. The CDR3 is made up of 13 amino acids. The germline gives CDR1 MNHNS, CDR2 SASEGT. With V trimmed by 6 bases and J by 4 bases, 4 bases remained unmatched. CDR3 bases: TGTGCCAGCAGCTTGACAGGGGCCACTGAAGCTTTCTTT. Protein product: CASSLTGATEAFF.

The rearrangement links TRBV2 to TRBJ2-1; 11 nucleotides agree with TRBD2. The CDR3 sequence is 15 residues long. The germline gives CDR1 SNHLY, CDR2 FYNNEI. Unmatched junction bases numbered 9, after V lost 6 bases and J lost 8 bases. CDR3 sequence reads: CASRPTSGGWDEQFF. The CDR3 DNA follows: TGTGCCAGCAGACCCACTAGCGGGGGTTGGGATGAGCAGTTCTTC.

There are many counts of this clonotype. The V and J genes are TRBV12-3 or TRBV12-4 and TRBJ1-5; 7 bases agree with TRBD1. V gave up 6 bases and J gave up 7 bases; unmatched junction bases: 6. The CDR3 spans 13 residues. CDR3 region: CASREGAQQPQHF. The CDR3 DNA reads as TGTGCCAGCAGAGAGGGGGCGCAGCAGCCCCAGCATTTT.

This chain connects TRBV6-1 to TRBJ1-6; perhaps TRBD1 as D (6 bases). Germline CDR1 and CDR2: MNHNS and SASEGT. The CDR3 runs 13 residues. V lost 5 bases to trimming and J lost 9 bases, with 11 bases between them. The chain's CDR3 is CASSTGSTSPLHF. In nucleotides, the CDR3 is TGTGCCAGCAGTACAGGGTCCACTTCACCCCTCCACTTT.

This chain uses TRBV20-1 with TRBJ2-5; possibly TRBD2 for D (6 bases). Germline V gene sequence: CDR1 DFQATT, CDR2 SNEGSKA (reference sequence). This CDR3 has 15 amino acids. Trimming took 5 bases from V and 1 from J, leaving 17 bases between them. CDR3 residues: CSAGSDSGTQETQYF. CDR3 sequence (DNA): TGCAGTGCTGGGTCGGATAGCGGAACCCAAGAGACCCAGTACTTC.

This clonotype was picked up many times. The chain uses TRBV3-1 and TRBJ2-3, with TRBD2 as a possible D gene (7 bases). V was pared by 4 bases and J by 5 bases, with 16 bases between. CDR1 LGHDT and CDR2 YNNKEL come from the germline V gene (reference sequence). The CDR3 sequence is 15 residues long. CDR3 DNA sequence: TGTGCCAGCAGCCGCACGGGGGGCCTTAAAGATACGCAGTATTTT. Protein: CASSRTGGLKDTQYF.

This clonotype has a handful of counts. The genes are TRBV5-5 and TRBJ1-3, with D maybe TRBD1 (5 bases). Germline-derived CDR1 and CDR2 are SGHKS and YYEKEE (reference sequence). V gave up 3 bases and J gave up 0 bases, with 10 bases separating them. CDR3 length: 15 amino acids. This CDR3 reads CASSSLTDSGNTIYF. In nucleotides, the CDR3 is TGTGCCAGCAGCTCCCTGACAGACTCTGGAAACACCATATATTTT.

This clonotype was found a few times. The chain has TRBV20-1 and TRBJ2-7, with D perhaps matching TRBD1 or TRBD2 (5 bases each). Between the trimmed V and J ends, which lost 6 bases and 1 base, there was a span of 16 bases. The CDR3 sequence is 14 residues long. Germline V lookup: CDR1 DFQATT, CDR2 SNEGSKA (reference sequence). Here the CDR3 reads CSAPPRGSSYEQYF. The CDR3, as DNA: TGCAGTGCCCCCCCTCGGGGCAGTTCCTACGAGCAGTACTTC.

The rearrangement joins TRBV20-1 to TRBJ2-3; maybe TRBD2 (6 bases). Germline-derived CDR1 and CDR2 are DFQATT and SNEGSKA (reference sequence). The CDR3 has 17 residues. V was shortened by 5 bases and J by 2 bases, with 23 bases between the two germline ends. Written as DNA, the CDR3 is TGCAGTGCTGCTGGTACGTTCAGGGACTCCTTCACAGATACGCAGTATTTT. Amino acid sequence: CSAAGTFRDSFTDTQYF.